The T cell receptor beta chain described here comes from a study of T cell repertoires in cytomegalovirus infection (dated by TCRdb to about 2019). Regarding the research as a whole: Alongside well-studied HLA-B-restricted epitopes, the peptide stimulations were aimed at recently identified HLA-C-restricted CMV epitopes, whose presentation resists viral immunomodulation. The HLA type of each donor mattered for the analysis, because public TCR beta signatures pointed to carriage of CMV infection along with the matching HLA type. The paper as a whole reports these results and caveats: In the ex vivo response, HLA-C-restricted CMV-specific TCR beta clonotypes were dominant, and in two of eight donors the single most frequent clonotype came from this HLA-C-restricted group. In both this cohort and an independent 352-donor cohort, the cumulative frequency of public TCR beta family members distinguished carriers of CMV infection plus the relevant HLA type.

For sequencing, an Illumina HiSeq 1500 was employed. TCRdb reprocessed the public reads (quality trimming at Q25 with fastp, clone calling with MiXCR) and kept in-frame beta chains. Each record represents a unique CDR3 protein, reported with the most common genes and DNA among its rows. The sample contains hundreds of thousands of distinct CDR3 sequences, approximately 40% of them found a single time. In total, the top ten clones hold about 45% of the sample. This clonotype showed up just once. The antigen this receptor binds is unknown. Base qualities are missing; no much larger clone stands one base away. One read amounts to weak evidence. The sample's treatment or condition label is to be understood as: in vitro stimulation with specific CMV peptide epitopes to enrich CMV-specific T cells. The input for sequencing was cultured PBMCs, taken from culture after CMV antigen stimulation. The TCR was taken from a human donor in good health (CMV status not recorded). Some clones in this sample may be carry-over from other donors' samples.

The CDR3: CASSPTGLNSGNTIYF. The DNA sequence is given as TGTGCCAGCTCGCCGACAGGGCTAAACTCTGGAAACACCATATATTTT. Rearrangement joined TRBV18 to TRBJ1-3; TRBD1 aligns with 7 central bases. V is cut back by 6 bases and J by 0 bases, with 8 bases in the junction unmatched. Including cysteine and phenylalanine, the CDR3 has 16 amino acids. Of all the DNA, just the CDR3 is kept, 48 bases in frame from base 1. CDR1 KGHSH and CDR2 LQKENI were looked up in the germline V gene. With all but the CDR3 taken from the reference TRBV18 and TRBJ1-3 genes, the full variable domain is: NAGVMQNPRHLVRRRGQEARLRCSPMKGHSHVYWYRQLPEEGLKFMVYLQKENIIDESGMPKERFSAEFPKEGPSILRIQQVVRGDSAAYFCASSPTGLNSGNTIYFGEGSWLTVV.